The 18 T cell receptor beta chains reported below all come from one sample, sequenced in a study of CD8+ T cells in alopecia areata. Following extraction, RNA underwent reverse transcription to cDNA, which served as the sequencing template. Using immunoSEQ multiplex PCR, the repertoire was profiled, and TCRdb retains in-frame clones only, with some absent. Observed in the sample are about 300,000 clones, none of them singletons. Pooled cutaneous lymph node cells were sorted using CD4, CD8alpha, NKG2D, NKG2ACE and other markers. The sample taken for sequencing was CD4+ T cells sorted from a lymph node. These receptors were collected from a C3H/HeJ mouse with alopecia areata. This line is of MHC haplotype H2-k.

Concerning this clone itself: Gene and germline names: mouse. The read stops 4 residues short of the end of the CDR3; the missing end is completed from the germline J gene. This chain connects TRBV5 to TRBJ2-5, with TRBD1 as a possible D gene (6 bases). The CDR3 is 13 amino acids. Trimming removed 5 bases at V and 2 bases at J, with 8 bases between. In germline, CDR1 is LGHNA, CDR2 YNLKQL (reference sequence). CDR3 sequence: CASSADSQDTQYF. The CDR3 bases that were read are TGTGCCAGCAGCGCGGACAGCCAAGAC.

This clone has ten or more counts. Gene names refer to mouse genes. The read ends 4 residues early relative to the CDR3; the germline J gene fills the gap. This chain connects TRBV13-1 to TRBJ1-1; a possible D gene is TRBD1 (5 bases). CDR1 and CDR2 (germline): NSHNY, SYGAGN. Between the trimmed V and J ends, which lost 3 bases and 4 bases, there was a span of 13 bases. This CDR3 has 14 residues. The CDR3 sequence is CASSGPGGGTEVFF. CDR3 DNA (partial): TGTGCCAGCAGTGGCCCCGGGGGGGGCACA.

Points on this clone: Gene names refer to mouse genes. This CDR3 is CASSIETGVSETLYF. CDR3 DNA, as far as it was read: TGTGCCAGCAGTATTGAGACTGGGGTCTCAGAA. The chain has TRBV19 and TRBJ2-3; 8 positions match TRBD2. With the read ending 4 residues before the CDR3 end, the germline J gene is used to fill in that end. The CDR3 length is 15 residues. Losses at the gene ends were 2 bases for V and 4 bases for J; bases not matched to a gene: 6. Germline V gene lookup returns CDR1 FNHDT and CDR2 SITEND (reference sequence).

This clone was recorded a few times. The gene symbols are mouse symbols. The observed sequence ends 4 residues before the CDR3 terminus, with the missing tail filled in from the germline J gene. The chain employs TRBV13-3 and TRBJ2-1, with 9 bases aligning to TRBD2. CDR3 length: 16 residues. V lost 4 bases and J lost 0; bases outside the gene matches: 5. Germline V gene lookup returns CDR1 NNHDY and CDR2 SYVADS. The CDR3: CASSSWGGYNYAEQFF. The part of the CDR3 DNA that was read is TGTGCCAGCAGTAGCTGGGGGGGATATAACTATGCT.

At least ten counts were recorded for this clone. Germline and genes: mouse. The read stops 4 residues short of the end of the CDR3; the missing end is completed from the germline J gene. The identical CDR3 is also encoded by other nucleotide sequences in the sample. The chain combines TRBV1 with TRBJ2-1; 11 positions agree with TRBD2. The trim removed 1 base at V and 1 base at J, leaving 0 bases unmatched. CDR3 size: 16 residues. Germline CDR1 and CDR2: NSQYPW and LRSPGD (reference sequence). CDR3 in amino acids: CTCSAGTGGNYAEQFF. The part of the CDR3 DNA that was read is TGCACCTGCAGTGCAGGGACTGGGGGGAACTATGCT.

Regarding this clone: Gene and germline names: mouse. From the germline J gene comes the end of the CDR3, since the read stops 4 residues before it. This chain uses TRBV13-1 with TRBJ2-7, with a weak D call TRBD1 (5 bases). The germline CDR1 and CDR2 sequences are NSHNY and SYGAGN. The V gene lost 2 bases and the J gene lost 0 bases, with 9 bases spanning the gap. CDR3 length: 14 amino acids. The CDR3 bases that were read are TGTGCCAGCAGTGACAGGGTGATCTCCTAT. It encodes CASSDRVISY. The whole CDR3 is CASSDRVISYEQYF.

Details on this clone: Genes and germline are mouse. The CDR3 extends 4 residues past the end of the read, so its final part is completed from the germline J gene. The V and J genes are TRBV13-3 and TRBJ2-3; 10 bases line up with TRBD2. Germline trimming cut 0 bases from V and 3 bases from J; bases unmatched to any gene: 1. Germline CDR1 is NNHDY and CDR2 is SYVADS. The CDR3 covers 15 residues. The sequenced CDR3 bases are TGTGCCAGCAGTGATGGCTGGGGGGGCGCAGAA. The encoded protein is CASSDGWGGAE. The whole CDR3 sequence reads CASSDGWGGAETLYF.

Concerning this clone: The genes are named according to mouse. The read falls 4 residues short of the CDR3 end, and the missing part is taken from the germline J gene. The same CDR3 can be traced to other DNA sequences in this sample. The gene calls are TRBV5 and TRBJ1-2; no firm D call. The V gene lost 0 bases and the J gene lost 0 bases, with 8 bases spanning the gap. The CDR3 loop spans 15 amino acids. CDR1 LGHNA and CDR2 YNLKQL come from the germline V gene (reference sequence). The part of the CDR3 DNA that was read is TGTGCCAGCAGCCAAGATAACAATGCAAACTCC. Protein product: CASSQDNNANS. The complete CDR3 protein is CASSQDNNANSDYTF.

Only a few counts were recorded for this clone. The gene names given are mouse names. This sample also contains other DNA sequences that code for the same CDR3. The sequenced part of the CDR3 DNA is TGTGCCAGCAGTCGACAGGCAAACACCGGG. Residues: CASSRQANTG. The full CDR3 protein reads CASSRQANTGQLYF. The V and J genes are TRBV13-1 and TRBJ2-2; tentatively, D is TRBD1 (6 bases). The CDR3 is cut off 4 residues early in the read; its end comes from the germline J gene. The length of the CDR3 is 14 residues. Per germline, CDR1 NSHNY and CDR2 SYGAGN. Trimming removed 4 bases at V and 0 bases at J, with 7 bases between.

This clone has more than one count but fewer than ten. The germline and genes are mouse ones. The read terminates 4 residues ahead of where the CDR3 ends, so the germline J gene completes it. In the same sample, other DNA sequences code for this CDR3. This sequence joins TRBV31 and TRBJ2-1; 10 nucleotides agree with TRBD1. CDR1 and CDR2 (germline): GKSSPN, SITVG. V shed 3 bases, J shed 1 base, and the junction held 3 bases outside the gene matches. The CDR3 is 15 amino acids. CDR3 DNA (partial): TGTGCCTGGAGCCGGGACAGGGGAAACTATGCT. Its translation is CAWSRDRGNYA. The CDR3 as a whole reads CAWSRDRGNYAEQFF.

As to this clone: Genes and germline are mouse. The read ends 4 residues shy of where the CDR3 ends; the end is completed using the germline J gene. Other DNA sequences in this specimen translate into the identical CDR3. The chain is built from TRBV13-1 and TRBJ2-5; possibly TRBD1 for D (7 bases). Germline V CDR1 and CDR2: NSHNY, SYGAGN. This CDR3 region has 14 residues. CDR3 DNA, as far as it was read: TGTGCCAGCAGTGATGGAGGGGGCGCGGAC. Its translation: CASSDGGGAD. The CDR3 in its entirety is CASSDGGGADTQYF.

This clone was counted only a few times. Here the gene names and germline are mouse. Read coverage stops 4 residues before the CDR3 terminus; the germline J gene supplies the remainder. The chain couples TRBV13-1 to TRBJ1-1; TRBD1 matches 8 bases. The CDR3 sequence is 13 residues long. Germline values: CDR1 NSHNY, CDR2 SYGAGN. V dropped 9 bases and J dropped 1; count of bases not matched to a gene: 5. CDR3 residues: CAISGTGNTEVFF. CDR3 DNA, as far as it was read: TGTGCCATATCCGGGACAGGGAACACA.

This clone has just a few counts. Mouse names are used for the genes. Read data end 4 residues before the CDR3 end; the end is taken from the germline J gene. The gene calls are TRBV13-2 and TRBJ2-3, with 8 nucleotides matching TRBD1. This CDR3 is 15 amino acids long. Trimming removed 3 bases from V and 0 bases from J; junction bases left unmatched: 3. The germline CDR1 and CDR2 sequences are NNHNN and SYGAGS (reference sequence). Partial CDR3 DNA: TGTGCCAGCGGTGGACAGGGGACTAGTGCAGAA. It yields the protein CASGGQGTSAE. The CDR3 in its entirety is CASGGQGTSAETLYF.

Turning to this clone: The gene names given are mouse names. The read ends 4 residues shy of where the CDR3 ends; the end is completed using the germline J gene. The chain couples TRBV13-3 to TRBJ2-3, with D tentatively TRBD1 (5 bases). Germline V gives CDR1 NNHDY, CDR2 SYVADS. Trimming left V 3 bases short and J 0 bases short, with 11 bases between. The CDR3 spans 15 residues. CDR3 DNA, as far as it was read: TGTGCCAGCAGTGTCGACAGCCCTAGTGCAGAA. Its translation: CASSVDSPSAE. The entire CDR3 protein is CASSVDSPSAETLYF.

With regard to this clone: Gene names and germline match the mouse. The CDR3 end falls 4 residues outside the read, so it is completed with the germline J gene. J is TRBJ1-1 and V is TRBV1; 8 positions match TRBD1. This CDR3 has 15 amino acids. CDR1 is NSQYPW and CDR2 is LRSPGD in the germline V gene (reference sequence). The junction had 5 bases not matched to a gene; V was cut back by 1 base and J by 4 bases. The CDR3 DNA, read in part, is TGCACCTGCAGTGCAGCAGACAGGGGAGCCACA. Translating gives CTCSAADRGAT. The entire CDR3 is CTCSAADRGATEVFF.

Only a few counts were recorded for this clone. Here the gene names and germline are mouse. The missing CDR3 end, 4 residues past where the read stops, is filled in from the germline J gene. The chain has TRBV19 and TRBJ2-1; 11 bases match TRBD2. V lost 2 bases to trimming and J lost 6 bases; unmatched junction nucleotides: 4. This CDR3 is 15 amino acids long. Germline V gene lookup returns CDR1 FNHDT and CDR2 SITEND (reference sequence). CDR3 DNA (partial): TGTGCCAGCAGTATTACTGGGGGGGCGCGTGCT. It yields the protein CASSITGGARA. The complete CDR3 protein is CASSITGGARAEQFF. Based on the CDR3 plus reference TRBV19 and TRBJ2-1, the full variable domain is GGIITQTPKFLIGQEGQKLTLKCQQNFNHDTMYWYRQDSGKGLRLIYYSITENDLQKGDLSEGYDASREKKSSFSLTVTSAQKNEMAVFLCASSITGGARAEQFFGPGTRLTVL.

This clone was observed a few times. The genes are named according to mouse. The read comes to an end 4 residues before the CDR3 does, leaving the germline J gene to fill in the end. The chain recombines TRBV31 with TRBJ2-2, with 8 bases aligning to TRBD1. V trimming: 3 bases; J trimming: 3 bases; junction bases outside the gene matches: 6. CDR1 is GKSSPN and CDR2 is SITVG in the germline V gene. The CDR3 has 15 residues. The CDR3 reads CAWSPTGEDTGQLYF. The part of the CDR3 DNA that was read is TGTGCCTGGAGCCCGACAGGGGAGGACACCGGG.

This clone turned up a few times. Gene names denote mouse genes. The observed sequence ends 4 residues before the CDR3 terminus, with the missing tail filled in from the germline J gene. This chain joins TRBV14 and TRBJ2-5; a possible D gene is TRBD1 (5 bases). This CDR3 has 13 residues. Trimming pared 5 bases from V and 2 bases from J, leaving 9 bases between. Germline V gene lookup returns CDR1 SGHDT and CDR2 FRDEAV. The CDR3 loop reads CASSRTTQDTQYF. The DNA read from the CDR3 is TGTGCCAGCAGCCGGACAACCCAAGAC. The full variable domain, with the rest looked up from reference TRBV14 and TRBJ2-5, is EAGVTQSPRYAVLQEGQAVSFWCDPISGHDTLYWYQQPRDQGPQLLVYFRDEAVIDNSQLPSDRFSAVRPKGTNSTLKIQSAKQGDTATYLCASSRTTQDTQYFGPGTRLLVL.